The rows below give T cell receptor beta chains drawn from one sample of a study of cytomegalovirus exposure and HLA in healthy donors. Assay: immunoSEQ multiplex PCR; the TCRdb copy retains only in-frame clones and omits some. This table has some 120,000 clones, roughly 70% appearing once. The sequencing sample was made of PBMCs. These receptors all come from a woman in her 40s in good health and CMV-seronegative. Both conserved end residues are part of each CDR3. D genes are given only for firm matches. Clone size is stated in some rows and not others, as once, few, many or a class when expanded.

V gene,D gene,J gene,clone size,CDR3 DNA,CDR3 protein
TRBV2,NA,TRBJ1-1,NA,TGTGCCAGCAGTGACCCCCACAAGGGGTTGGCCGAGAACACTGAAGCTTTCTTT,CASSDPHKGLAENTEAFF
TRBV14,TRBD1,TRBJ2-3,NA,TGTGCCAGCAGCCAAGCTCGGGACAGGGCCGGCACAGATACGCAGTATTTT,CASSQARDRAGTDTQYF
TRBV5-1,TRBD2,TRBJ2-7,NA,TGCGCCAGCAGCTTGGATAGCGGGAGTCCCACCTACGAGCAGTACTTC,CASSLDSGSPTYEQYF
TRBV7-3,NA,TRBJ1-1,NA,TGTGCCAGCAGCTTAGCAGGGTACAGCACTGAAGCTTTCTTT,CASSLAGYSTEAFF
TRBV7-6,TRBD1,TRBJ2-2,few,TGTGCCAGCAGCGGGACAGGGGGCTACACCGGGGAGCTGTTTTTT,CASSGTGGYTGELFF
TRBV5-6,NA,TRBJ1-2,NA,TGTGCCAGCATTCATCAGGGTACCTATGGCTACACCTTC,CASIHQGTYGYTF
TRBV18,TRBD1,TRBJ1-2,once,TGTGCCAGCTCACCTCCCGACAGGGGGGGCTACACCTTC,CASSPPDRGGYTF
TRBV9,TRBD2,TRBJ2-1,NA,TGTGCCAGCAGCGACAGTAGTGGGGCGGGGGGGCCAGTGGGGTTAAGCGATGAGCAGTTCTTC,CASSDSSGAGGPVGLSDEQFF
TRBV18,NA,TRBJ2-5,NA,TGTGCCAGCTCACCGGACACCCGAGAGACCCAGTACTTC,CASSPDTRETQYF
TRBV5-1,TRBD1,TRBJ2-3,NA,TGCGCCAGCAGCGAGCTTATCCACTACAGGGGTAGCACAGATACGCAGTATTTT,CASSELIHYRGSTDTQYF
TRBV7-2,NA,TRBJ1-2,few,TGTGCCAGCAGCCCATACACCGCTAACTATGGCTACACCTTC,CASSPYTANYGYTF
TRBV30,TRBD1,TRBJ2-6,NA,TGTGCCTGGGATACCGGGACAGCCTCTGGGGCCAACGTCCTGACTTTC,CAWDTGTASGANVLTF
TRBV7-3,TRBD1,TRBJ2-2,NA,TGTGCCAGCAGCCAGACAGGGGACACCGGGGAGCTGTTTTTT,CASSQTGDTGELFF
TRBV30,NA,TRBJ1-2,few,TGTGCCTGGAGTGCGGGGGGGCAGGGGGGCTACACCTTC,CAWSAGGQGGYTF
TRBV5-6,NA,TRBJ1-1,NA,TGTGCCAGCAGCTTGGGAGGCCTGGAAGCTTTCTTT,CASSLGGLEAFF
TRBV10-3,TRBD1,TRBJ1-1,NA,TGTGCCATCAGTGAACGGACAGGGGCAATCACTGAAGCTTTCTTT,CAISERTGAITEAFF
TRBV28,TRBD2,TRBJ2-2,NA,TGTGCCAGCAGTCCTGCAGGGCTAGCGGCGAACACCGGGGAGCTGTTTTTT,CASSPAGLAANTGELFF
TRBV18,NA,TRBJ2-1,few,TGTGCCAGCTCACCATTAGACACAGGAATAAATGAGCAGTTCTTC,CASSPLDTGINEQFF
TRBV7-3,TRBD2,TRBJ2-7,NA,TGTGCCAGCAGCTCAAGCGGGGGCTCCAGCTACGAGCAGTACTTC,CASSSSGGSSYEQYF
TRBV2,TRBD1,TRBJ1-5,NA,TGTGCCAGCAGTGGGGACAGGGGAGTAGGAAGCAATCAGCCCCAGCATTTT,CASSGDRGVGSNQPQHF
TRBV28,TRBD2,TRBJ2-7,NA,TGTGCCAGCAGTTTATTCGCGGGAGCCGGCGGCGAGCAGTACTTC,CASSLFAGAGGEQYF
TRBV7-2,TRBD1,TRBJ1-2,NA,TGTGCCAGCAGCTCTGGACAGGGGTATGGCTACACCTTC,CASSSGQGYGYTF